A selection of T cell receptor beta chains follows, all from one sample in a study of cytotoxic CD8 clonotypes in ibrutinib-treated CLL. Produced via immunoSEQ multiplex PCR; TCRdb's table is partial and in-frame only. This table has roughly 29,000 clones, roughly 59% appearing once. Here the sequenced sample was PBMCs, taken before ibrutinib treatment. The receptor set was obtained from a human donor with chronic lymphocytic leukemia. CDR3s include the opening cysteine and the closing phenylalanine or tryptophan. A D gene is named only where the DNA matches it firmly. The size field is filled for only some rows; it gives once, few, many or a size class.

abundance	j_gene	v_gene	d_gene	CDR3nt	CDR3aa
NA	TRBJ1-2	TRBV19	NA	TGTGCCAGTAGTATAAACAGGGAAAACTATGGCTACACTTTC	CASSINRENYGYTF
NA	TRBJ2-1	TRBV7-8	NA	TGTGCCAGCAGCTTAGCCCCCCTAGCGCAAGCGAACAATGAGCAGTTCTTC	CASSLAPLAQANNEQFF
medium-sized	TRBJ2-7	TRBV7-9	NA	TGTGCCAGCAGCTCGCAGGTGGAGCAGTACTTC	CASSSQVEQYF
NA	TRBJ2-2	TRBV27	NA	TGTGCCAGCACTGAGTGGGGGGGCGTCGTGGCCGGGGAGCTGTTTTTT	CASTEWGGVVAGELFF
NA	TRBJ2-7	TRBV15	NA	TGTGCCACCAGCAGAGGGCACGGTTTAGGAGCCTACGAGCAGTACTTC	CATSRGHGLGAYEQYF
NA	TRBJ1-5	TRBV6-1	TRBD1	TGTGCCAGCAGTGAACTCGGGACAGGGATCCATAGCAATCAGCCCCAGCATTTT	CASSELGTGIHSNQPQHF
NA	TRBJ2-5	TRBV11-2	TRBD1	TGTGCCAGCAGCCCGACAGGGGGCACTGAGACCCAGTACTTC	CASSPTGGTETQYF
once	TRBJ2-3	TRBV4-1	NA	TGCGCCAGCAGCCAAGACCAGCGGAGCACAGATACGCAGTATTTT	CASSQDQRSTDTQYF
NA	TRBJ2-1	TRBV6-6	NA	TGTGCCAGCAGACAGGCTCAGGGCAATGAGCAGTTCTTC	CASRQAQGNEQFF
NA	TRBJ2-1	TRBV7-3	NA	TGTGCCAGCAGCCTTGATTGGGGGGCCGGCAATGAGCAGTTCTTC	CASSLDWGAGNEQFF
NA	TRBJ2-2	TRBV5-4	TRBD2	TGTGCCAGCAGCCCTAGGGCTAGCGGGAGTACCGGGGAGCTGTTTTTT	CASSPRASGSTGELFF
few	TRBJ2-2	TRBV2	TRBD1	TGTGCCGGGTCAGGGGGCTTTAACACCGGGGAGCTGTTTTTT	CAGSGGFNTGELFF
NA	TRBJ2-2	TRBV7-2	TRBD2	TGTGCCAGCAGCTTGTCTAGCGGGAGGGGCACCGGGGAGCTGTTTTTT	CASSLSSGRGTGELFF
NA	TRBJ2-7	TRBV7-8	NA	TGTGCCAGCAGCTTAGCCCGGGACGCGAGCTCCTACGAGCAGTACTTC	CASSLARDASSYEQYF
NA	TRBJ1-5	TRBV28	NA	TGTGCCAGCAGTTTATGGGCAGAATATAGCAATCAGCCCCAGCATTTT	CASSLWAEYSNQPQHF
NA	TRBJ1-6	TRBV19	TRBD1	TGTGCCAGTAGTATTCGGGGACAGGTTTCACCCCTCCACTTT	CASSIRGQVSPLHF
NA	TRBJ2-6	TRBV2	TRBD1	TGTGCCAGCAGCTCCCGACAGGGGGCGGAAGGGGCCAACGTCCTGACTTTC	CASSSRQGAEGANVLTF
NA	TRBJ1-2	TRBV10-3	NA	TGTGCCATCAGTCACAGTACGCGCGACTATGGCTACACCTTC	CAISHSTRDYGYTF
NA	TRBJ1-2	TRBV4-2	TRBD1	TGTGCCAGCAGCCAAGATATTGGTACGGGACAGGCCTATGGCTACACCTTC	CASSQDIGTGQAYGYTF
NA	TRBJ2-7	TRBV9	NA	TGTGCCAGCAGCGGGGGGGCAGGGCCCCCCTACGAGCAGTACTTC	CASSGGAGPPYEQYF
NA	TRBJ2-2	TRBV4-3	TRBD2	TGCGCCAGCAGCCAAGATCTGACTAGCGGATACACCGGGGAGCTGTTTTTT	CASSQDLTSGYTGELFF
NA	TRBJ2-5	TRBV28	NA	TGTGCCAGCAGTTTACCCGTCGGTCAAGAGACCCAGTACTTC	CASSLPVGQETQYF
few	TRBJ1-2	TRBV7-3	NA	TGTGCCAGCAGCCTCGGTTACGGAGGGGGCTACACCTTC	CASSLGYGGGYTF
NA	TRBJ2-2	TRBV11-2	NA	TGTGCCAGCAGCTTGGGGCCCCCGGACACCGGGGAGCTGTTTTTT	CASSLGPPDTGELFF
few	TRBJ2-1	TRBV14	NA	TGTGCCAGCAGCCAAGGGGGGAGGTACCGCTCCTACAATGAGCAGTTCTTC	CASSQGGRYRSYNEQFF
NA	TRBJ2-1	TRBV7-3	TRBD2	TGTGCCAGCAGCTTATTAGGTCTAGCGGGAGGGTCCCAGTTCTTC	CASSLLGLAGGSQFF
NA	TRBJ1-1	TRBV29-1	NA	TGCAGCGTTGAATCTCCGCAGGGGAAGGCTGAAGCTTTCTTT	CSVESPQGKAEAFF
NA	TRBJ2-1	TRBV18	TRBD2	TGTGCCAGCTCACCAATGGGACTAGTCGTCGATGAGCAGTTCTTC	CASSPMGLVVDEQFF
NA	TRBJ2-1	TRBV11-1	TRBD2	TGTGCCAGCAGCTGGCCCCTGGCTAGCGGGATCAACAATGAGCAGTTCTTC	CASSWPLASGINNEQFF
NA	TRBJ1-5	TRBV9	NA	TGTGCCAGCAGCGTAGCCGGGATGGGTCAGCCCCAGCATTTT	CASSVAGMGQPQHF